This TCR beta chain was recorded in a study of OX40 agonist ivuxolimab in advanced cancers. About the study as a whole: Ivuxolimab was a fully human IgG2 agonistic monoclonal antibody targeting the costimulatory receptor OX40 (CD134). Three dose-escalation patients achieved partial responses, one with hepatocellular carcinoma and two with cutaneous melanoma. Among the 52 dose-escalation patients, roughly 20 had hepatocellular carcinoma, around 15 melanoma, 9 renal cell carcinoma and 9 head and neck cancer. Patients were allowed to have had prior anti-PD-1, anti-PD-L1 or anti-CTLA-4 therapy, and more than 30% of the dose-escalation patients had previously received checkpoint inhibitors. The paper describes the monotherapy dose-escalation part (N of about 47 patients) of the phase I trial of ivuxolimab. Peripheral TCRbeta sequencing was intended to test whether TCR sequence diversity was altered and clonal T-cell expansion was caused by ivuxolimab. The dose-escalation cohort was about 87% male with a mean age of roughly 60 years, ranging from roughly 20 to 80. Intravenous ivuxolimab was administered to patients every 2 weeks at six dose levels: 0.01, 0.1, 0.3, 1.5, 3 and 10 mg/kg. General findings and caveats noted by the study authors: Partial responders in the 0.1-3.0 mg/kg groups had among the lowest normalized peripheral clonal expansion, especially among CD8+ T cells. After ivuxolimab, more expanded clones were found on average in CD8+ T cells than in CD4+ T cells. The antigen specificity of the peripheral T cells that underwent clonal expansion was not determined. Low levels of normalized T-cell clonal expansion were also seen in some nonresponding patients. At doses from 0.1 to 3.0 mg/kg, clonal expansion was seen in both CD4+ and CD8+ blood T cells between baseline and week 6.

From cysteine to phenylalanine, the CDR3 is 14 amino acids long. The kept DNA is CDR3 alone, 42 bases in frame from the first base. A distance of 18 bases separates the germline ends of V and J, which lose 10 bases and 5 bases respectively. Via the germline V gene (reference sequence), CDR1 is LNHDA and CDR2 SQIVND. Patients with autoimmune disease history or receiving systemic immunosuppression were excluded from the trial. Peripheral blood for TCR sequencing was collected from all dose cohorts at baseline, on cycle 4 day 1, and on cycle 7 day 1. The samples were drawn from a first-in-human, open-label, multicenter phase I dose-escalation trial of ivuxolimab. Adults with locally advanced or metastatic melanoma, renal cell carcinoma, hepatocellular carcinoma or head and neck squamous cell carcinoma were enrolled in the trial. Before TCR sequencing, CD4+ T cells and CD8+ T cells were sorted from peripheral blood as separate populations.

To sequence the TCRbeta CDR3 region, genomic DNA was isolated from the sorted cells. TCRbeta CDR3 regions were sequenced using the immunoSEQ Assay. Drawn from immuneACCESS, this table holds only the in-frame rearrangements with V and J called that TCRdb kept. Clones are partly lost; checked studies trace under half to an unresolved V gene and leave the rest unexplained. This sample has about 52,000 clones in its table, and roughly nine tenths of those were observed once. The ten top clones hold 11% to 15% of the sample. In the case of this clone: What this receptor recognizes is not known. No much larger clonotype is one base removed from it; base qualities were not supplied.

Rearrangement joined TRBV19 to TRBJ2-1, with the D gene tentatively TRBD1 or TRBD2, based on 6 matching bases in each. Sequenced here: CD4+ or CD8+ T cells sorted from blood, sampled in a trial of the OX40 agonist ivuxolimab. This TCR derives from an adult with an advanced solid tumor such as melanoma, head and neck, liver or kidney cancer. The CDR3 protein sequence reads: CAISRGTLHNEQFF. Here is the DNA: TGTGCCATCTCACGGGGGACACTTCACAATGAGCAGTTCTTC.